The 28 T cell receptor beta chains presented below share a single source sample, sequenced in a study of breast tumors, draining lymph nodes, adjacent tissues. MiXCR, run by TCRdb on the multiplex PCR reads, gives a single entry per CDR3 protein. In the table there are 130,000 or so distinct CDR3 sequences, approximately 32% of which are singletons. Samples came from axillary lymph nodes draining the breast cancer. Sequenced: axillary lymph node tissue. The receptors here all came from a female donor with breast cancer. Some clones in this sample may be carry-over from other donors' samples.

The chain uses TRBV20-1 and TRBJ1-1, with 7 nucleotides matching TRBD1. The ends lost 3 bases at V and 10 bases at J; junction bases unmatched: 14. Germline V gives CDR1 DFQATT, CDR2 SNEGSKA (reference sequence). The CDR3 spans 14 residues. The CDR3 DNA is TGCAGTGCTAGCCTTTCACAGGGGACCCGTTCAGCTTTCTTT. Protein sequence: CSASLSQGTRSAFF.

This clonotype was found many times. This rearrangement joins TRBV2 to TRBJ1-4, with D unclear. Between the trimmed V and J ends, which lost 7 bases and 6 bases, there was a span of 12 bases. Germline assignment: CDR1 SNHLY and CDR2 FYNNEI. The CDR3 spans 13 residues. This chain's CDR3 is CASTAVMDEKLFF. CDR3 in DNA: TGTGCCAGCACGGCAGTTATGGATGAAAAACTGTTTTTT. The full variable domain, in which reference TRBV2 and TRBJ1-4 provide the parts outside the CDR3, is EPEVTQTPSHQVTQMGQEVILRCVPISNHLYFYWYRQILGQKVEFLVSFYNNEISEKSEIFDDQFSVERPDGSNFTLKIRSTKLEDSAMYFCASTAVMDEKLFFGSGTQLSVL.

The V call is TRBV7-9, the J call TRBJ2-7; 11 bases are a match to TRBD1. The CDR3 runs 15 residues. Germline V gene sequence: CDR1 SEHNR, CDR2 FQNEAQ (reference sequence). J was trimmed by 4 bases and V by 1 base; bases with no gene match: 3. CDR3 amino acids: CASSLDRDRGYEQYV. CDR3 nucleotide sequence: TGTGCCAGCAGCTTAGACCGGGACAGGGGGTACGAGCAGTACGTC.

The table lists this clonotype with many counts. The chain links TRBV5-4 to TRBJ2-1; 12 bases fit TRBD2. The CDR3 loop spans 19 amino acids. J was trimmed by 0 bases and V by 0 bases; bases with no gene match: 7. Germline CDR1 is SGHNT and CDR2 is YYREEE (reference sequence). The CDR3 nucleotides read TGTGCCAGCAGCTTGGATCGACTAGCGGGGGCCAGCTCCTACAATGAGCAGTTCTTC. It codes for CASSLDRLAGASSYNEQFF.

This clonotype was observed at least ten times. The J gene is TRBJ2-1, the V gene TRBV28; 8 bases are a match to TRBD2. J gave up 7 bases and V 5 bases, and 10 bases lay outside the gene matches. The CDR3 extends over 15 amino acids. CDR1 MDHEN and CDR2 SYDVKM come from the germline V gene. CDR3 in amino acids: CASSVGRGAVNEQFF. The CDR3 nucleotides read TGTGCCAGCAGTGTAGGGCGGGGGGCCGTGAATGAGCAGTTCTTC.

This clonotype was seen ten or more times. This sequence joins TRBV11-3 and TRBJ2-1; D is possibly TRBD1 (6 bases). The V gene lost 5 bases and the J gene lost 8 bases, with 13 bases spanning the gap. Germline V gives CDR1 SGHNT, CDR2 YENEEA. CDR3 size: 13 residues. Here the CDR3 reads CASSRYRDHEQFF. The CDR3 region has the DNA TGTGCCAGCAGCCGATACAGGGACCATGAGCAGTTCTTC.

The chain employs TRBV10-3 and TRBJ2-5; maybe TRBD2 (6 bases). The CDR3 contains 14 residues. Germline V gene sequence: CDR1 ENHRY, CDR2 SYGVKD. Trimming left V 10 bases short and J 5 bases short, with 20 bases between. The CDR3 protein is CASKWGVLSETQYF. CDR3 bases: TGTGCCAGCAAGTGGGGGGTGTTGAGCGAGACCCAGTACTTC.

This clonotype showed up many times. The chain combines TRBV20-1 with TRBJ2-6; D possibly uses TRBD1 or TRBD2 (6 bases each). CDR3 length equals 17 residues. From germline, CDR1 is DFQATT and CDR2 SNEGSKA (reference sequence). V dropped 0 bases and J dropped 4 bases, with 16 bases sitting between them. This CDR3 reads CSARDRYREAGANVLTF. The CDR3 DNA follows: TGCAGTGCTAGAGATCGGTACAGGGAGGCCGGGGCCAACGTCCTGACTTTC.

CDR3 DNA: TGTGCCAGCAGCCCCGGACTCGTAAACACTGAAGCTTTCTTT. Translation: CASSPGLVNTEAFF. The V call is TRBV7-8, the J call TRBJ1-1; D is uncertain. Germline V gene data show CDR1 as SGHVS and CDR2 as FQNEAQ. The length of the CDR3 is 14 residues. The germline V and J ends were trimmed by 5 bases and 2 bases, with 12 bases remaining between them.

This clonotype was found many times. V is TRBV3-1 and J is TRBJ2-1; 14 positions agree with TRBD2. Germline V gene sequence: CDR1 LGHDT, CDR2 YNNKEL (reference sequence). With 6 bases clipped from V and 3 bases from J, the junction kept 7 bases outside the gene matches. This CDR3 contains 17 residues. DNA for the CDR3: TGTGCCAGCAGATGGACTAGCGGGGGGCTGAACTACAATGAGCAGTTCTTC. The encoded protein is CASRWTSGGLNYNEQFF.

As concerns this clonotype: Because the CDR3 is missing its conserved closing phenylalanine or tryptophan, this is likely a read error. The chain links TRBV29-1 to TRBJ1-2, with D possibly being TRBD1 (6 bases). CDR1 is SQVTM, CDR2 ANQGSEA, per germline. The germline V and J ends were trimmed by 4 bases and 3 bases, with 15 bases remaining between them. The CDR3 has 14 amino acids. CDR3 protein: CSVGIQGSYYGYTS. The CDR3 DNA reads as TGCAGCGTTGGGATACAGGGAAGCTACTATGGCTACACCTCC.

The rearrangement uses TRBV6-2 or TRBV6-3 and TRBJ2-5, with a tentative D call TRBD2 (5 bases). Trimming took off 4 bases at V and 7 bases at J, with 16 bases between the two ends. CDR1 is MNHEY, CDR2 SVGEGT, per germline. The CDR3 is 14 residues long. CDR3 protein: CASSFEGGVVTQYF. The CDR3 nucleotides are TGTGCCAGCAGTTTTGAGGGTGGAGTCGTGACCCAGTACTTC.

As concerns this clonotype: This may stem from a read error, because a much larger clone lies one nucleotide away. The chain employs TRBV6-9 and TRBJ2-2, with 8 bases lining up with TRBD1. Per the germline V gene, CDR1 is MNHGY and CDR2 is SVAAGI. The CDR3 sequence is 16 residues long. The DNA of the CDR3 is TGTGCCAGCAGTGGATGGGACAGGTCGGACACCGGGGAGCTGCTTTTT. This codes for CASSGWDRSDTGELLF.

The chain joins TRBV10-3 to TRBJ2-7; the D gene is possibly TRBD1 (5 bases). V was cut by 4 bases and J by 1 base, with 8 bases left in between. This CDR3 has 13 residues. Germline V CDR1 and CDR2: ENHRY, SYGVKD. CDR3 DNA sequence: TGTGCCATCAGTGTCTCAGGGTCCTACGAGCAGTACGTC. Its protein product is CAISVSGSYEQYV.

The V call is TRBV6-5, the J call TRBJ2-3; D possibly corresponds to TRBD1 (6 bases). Germline loops: CDR1 MNHEY, CDR2 SVGAGI. The V and J ends lost 5 bases and 5 bases respectively, with 23 bases between them. CDR3 length: 17 residues. This chain's CDR3 is CASSQGSFYRVEDTQYF. The CDR3 DNA reads as TGTGCCAGCAGTCAGGGCTCCTTCTACAGGGTGGAAGATACGCAGTATTTT.

This clonotype came up many times. The V gene is TRBV20-1, the J gene TRBJ1-4; TRBD1 agrees at 10 bases. The V gene's germline CDR1 is DFQATT and CDR2 SNEGSKA (reference sequence). This CDR3 has 13 amino acids. Unmatched junction bases numbered 2, after V lost 3 bases and J lost 7 bases. DNA of the CDR3: TGCAGTGCTAGGGGGACAGGGGTTGAAAAACTGTTTTTT. Protein: CSARGTGVEKLFF.

This clonotype occurred a few times. One end of the junction is discordant with germline, which a read error may explain. This chain connects TRBV6-1 to TRBJ2-5, with TRBD2 matching 8 bases. This CDR3 is built from 16 residues. Per the germline V gene, CDR1 is MNHNS and CDR2 is SASEGT. In DNA, the CDR3 is TGTGCCAGCAGTCAAGCGCTTCGGGGGGGCCAGGAGACCCAGTACTTC. Protein product: CASSQALRGGQETQYF.

This chain joins TRBV2 and TRBJ2-3, with 9 bases that match TRBD2. The CDR3 covers 16 residues. CDR1 SNHLY and CDR2 FYNNEI come from the germline V gene. Germline trimming cut 3 bases from V and 4 bases from J; bases unmatched to any gene: 8. In nucleotides, the CDR3 is TGTGCCAGCAGTGAGGCGTGGGCGGGGGGGCCAGATACGCAGTATTTT. It codes for CASSEAWAGGPDTQYF.

This clonotype has a handful of counts. This sequence may be a read error, since a much larger clone differs from it by one base. This is likely a read error, given that the CDR3 carries no conserved phenylalanine or tryptophan at its end. The rearrangement uses TRBV19 and TRBJ1-5, with D possibly being TRBD1 (5 bases). Germline CDR1 is LNHDA and CDR2 is SQIVND (reference sequence). V lost 9 bases and J lost 0, with 18 bases in between. This CDR3 is 16 amino acids long. The CDR3 bases are TGTGCCAGCGGCCGCCTAGGGGCGAATAGCAATCAGCCCCAGCATTCT. Its protein is CASGRLGANSNQPQHS.

This clonotype came up many times. This chain links TRBV20-1 with TRBJ2-5; the D gene is possibly TRBD2 (6 bases). V lost 1 base and J lost 5, with 20 bases in between. Per the germline V gene, CDR1 is DFQATT and CDR2 is SNEGSKA (reference sequence). The CDR3 has 16 residues. CDR3 protein: CSARGDGGAVGETQYF. The CDR3 DNA reads TGCAGTGCTAGAGGTGACGGCGGGGCAGTAGGTGAGACCCAGTACTTC.

V and J are TRBV27 and TRBJ2-4; D is possibly TRBD1 (5 bases). Germline values: CDR1 MNHEY, CDR2 SMNVEV (reference sequence). Trimming stripped 5 bases from V and 0 bases from J, with 17 bases between. This CDR3 is 17 amino acids long. CDR3 sequence: CASSPRVAYLAKNIQYF. The CDR3 DNA sequence: TGTGCCAGCAGTCCCAGGGTCGCTTACCTAGCCAAAAACATTCAGTACTTC.

This clonotype has at least ten counts. The chain couples TRBV18 to TRBJ1-4; TRBD1 aligns across 9 bases. The CDR3 covers 15 residues. Losses at the gene ends were 3 bases for V and 5 bases for J; bases not matched to a gene: 4. Per the germline V gene, CDR1 is KGHSH and CDR2 is LQKENI. CDR3 DNA: TGTGCCAGCTCACCCAGGACAGGGGCCAATGAAAAACTGTTTTTT. This encodes CASSPRTGANEKLFF.

Note on this clonotype: At one boundary the junction diverges from the germline segment, which might be a read error. The CDR3 nucleotides are TGTGCCAGCAGTCACTCGGTCTTCGGCTATTCTCATGGCCACACCTTC. Its translation is CASSHSVFGYSHGHTF. The chain recombines TRBV6-5 with TRBJ1-2, with D hard to call. CDR1 is MNHEY and CDR2 is SVGAGI in the germline V gene. The CDR3 has 16 amino acids.

This clonotype was picked up many times. The gene calls are TRBV2 and TRBJ1-2, with D uncertain. The CDR3 covers 13 residues. Trimming removed 8 bases at V and 7 bases at J, with 17 bases between. Germline-derived CDR1 and CDR2 are SNHLY and FYNNEI. CDR3 loop: CASGRDADGGYTF. CDR3 DNA sequence: TGTGCCAGCGGGAGGGATGCAGATGGTGGCTACACCTTC.

This chain connects TRBV2 to TRBJ2-1, with D uncertain. Per germline, CDR1 SNHLY and CDR2 FYNNEI. V lost 8 bases and J 6 bases, leaving 11 bases between the germline ends. This CDR3 is built from 12 residues. The CDR3 is CASVAVSNEQFF. CDR3 DNA: TGTGCCAGCGTAGCTGTCAGCAATGAGCAGTTCTTC.

In this sample, this clonotype turned up once. This may be a read error, as it is one base from a much larger clone. The J gene is TRBJ2-7, the V gene TRBV3-1; weak D call: TRBD2 (7 bases). The CDR3 is made up of 14 amino acids. V was trimmed by 1 base and J by 4 bases, leaving 11 bases between them. Germline CDR1 and CDR2: LGHDT and YNNKEL (reference sequence). The CDR3 nucleotides are TGTGCCAGCAGCCAAGTAGGGGGGGAGTACGAGCAGTACTTC. Amino acids: CASSQVGGEYEQYF.

In this sample, this clonotype turned up many times. A read error may produce the germline difference seen at one junction end. This sequence joins TRBV6-5 and TRBJ1-2; D uncertain. CDR1 and CDR2 (germline): MNHEY, SVGAGI. This CDR3 spans 15 amino acids. CDR3 nucleotides: TGTGCCAGCAGTCACTCGGGCCGACGGAGCTATGGCTACACCTTC. Encoded protein: CASSHSGRRSYGYTF.

This clonotype came up many times. The gene calls are TRBV10-1 and TRBJ2-5, with 8 nucleotides matching TRBD2. J was trimmed by 2 bases and V by 0 bases; bases with no gene match: 5. Germline V gives CDR1 WNHNN, CDR2 SYGVQD (reference sequence). The CDR3 has 16 residues. As DNA, the CDR3 is TGCGCCAGCAGTGAGTCGAGTAGCGGGGAGCAAGAGACCCAGTACTTC. As protein: CASSESSSGEQETQYF.